Presented here are 10 T cell receptor beta chains from one specimen sequenced in a study of regulatory T cells in long-lasting Graves disease. The time point was: newly diagnosed GD, antithyroid drugs for less than 3 months. PBMC-derived RNA was used for the TCR library. Assembly of TCR beta libraries relied on iRepertoire HTBI primers together with Arm-PCR of CDR3 regions. TCRdb fed the multiplex PCR reads into MiXCR, producing one record per CDR3 protein. The table includes about 470,000 distinct CDR3 sequences, roughly 17% detected once. The same data also contributed to another study, on T cells in Graves' hyperthyroidism and ophthalmopathy.

The sample consisted of peripheral blood mononuclear cells (PBMCs), taken at new diagnosis, from a patient treated with antithyroid drugs. These receptors all stem from a middle-aged man with Graves disease.

The J gene is TRBJ2-2, the V gene TRBV6-1; no reliable D call. V shed 2 bases and J shed 2 bases, with 6 bases lying between them. The V gene's germline CDR1 is MNHNS and CDR2 SASEGT. CDR3 length equals 14 residues. CDR3 sequence: CASSERTNTGELFF. As DNA, the CDR3 is TGTGCCAGCAGTGAAAGGACCAACACCGGGGAGCTGTTTTTT.

In its sample, this clonotype was seen a few times. The V gene is TRBV3-1, the J gene TRBJ1-6; no reliable D call. Germline V gene sequence: CDR1 LGHDT, CDR2 YNNKEL (reference sequence). Trimming left V 1 base short and J 5 bases short, with 12 bases between. This CDR3 comprises 16 residues. The CDR3 DNA reads TGTGCCAGCAGCCAAGCTTCCGCAGCGAATAATTCACCCCTCCACTTT. It yields the protein CASSQASAANNSPLHF. The whole variable domain, remainder taken from reference TRBV3-1 and TRBJ1-6, is DTAVSQTPKYLVTQMGNDKSIKCEQNLGHDTMYWYKQDSKKFLKIMFSYNNKELIINETVPNRFSPKSPDKAHLNLHINSLELGDSAVYFCASSQASAANNSPLHFGNGTRLTVT.

The chain couples TRBV6-1 to TRBJ2-4; D is perhaps TRBD1 or TRBD2 (5 bases each). CDR3 length equals 13 residues. Between the trimmed V and J ends, which lost 5 bases and 4 bases, there was a span of 9 bases. In germline, CDR1 is MNHNS, CDR2 SASEGT. This CDR3 reads CASSNGGKNIQYF. Here the CDR3 DNA reads TGTGCCAGCAGTAATGGGGGAAAAAACATTCAGTACTTC.

Notes on this clonotype: A single base separates this from a much larger clone, so it may be a read error. The V call is TRBV2, the J call TRBJ1-2; D is possibly TRBD1 (5 bases). The CDR3 loop spans 15 amino acids. Germline V gives CDR1 SNHLY, CDR2 FYNNEI. For the CDR3, the DNA is TGTGCCAGCGGTGAGGCGGTTGAGGGGCGAGGTGGCTACACCTTC. This translates into CASGEAVEGRGGYTF. The full variable domain, rest sourced from reference TRBV2 and TRBJ1-2, is EPEVTQTPSHQVTQMGQEVILRCVPISNHLYFYWYRQILGQKVEFLVSFYNNEISEKSEIFDDQFSVERPDGSNFTLKIRSTKLEDSAMYFCASGEAVEGRGGYTFGSGTRLTVV.

This clonotype was observed at least ten times. The chain recombines TRBV12-3 or TRBV12-4 with TRBJ2-1, with 9 positions matching TRBD1. The CDR3 is 15 amino acids. V shed 5 bases, J shed 13 bases, and the junction held 15 bases outside the gene matches. CDR3 amino acids: CASSPSDRGGLAQFF. DNA for the CDR3: TGTGCCAGCAGTCCCTCGGACAGGGGAGGGTTGGCACAGTTCTTC.

This clonotype was recorded at least ten times. J is TRBJ2-7 and V is TRBV5-1, with 11 bases fitting TRBD2. V shed 3 bases and J 6 bases; nucleotides not matched to a gene: 8. The germline V gene encodes CDR1 SGHRS and CDR2 YFSETQ. The length of the CDR3 is 15 residues. The DNA for the CDR3 is TGCGCCAGCAGCTCTGGGGTCCTAGCGGGAGGCGAGCAGTACTTC. Protein sequence: CASSSGVLAGGEQYF.

This clonotype showed up just a few times. The J gene is TRBJ2-1, the V gene TRBV6-1, with a tentative D call TRBD2 (5 bases). The germline gives CDR1 MNHNS, CDR2 SASEGT. There are 13 residues in the CDR3. Deletions cut 6 bases from V and 6 bases from J, with 12 bases between. CDR3: CASRQLGSNEQFF. As DNA, the CDR3 is TGTGCCAGCAGGCAACTAGGGTCCAATGAGCAGTTCTTC.

The rearrangement links TRBV7-2 to TRBJ2-7, with D perhaps matching TRBD2 (5 bases). Germline values: CDR1 SGHTA, CDR2 FQGNSA. Trimming took off 1 base at V and 4 bases at J, with 11 bases between the two ends. The CDR3 has 14 amino acids. CDR3 bases: TGTGCCAGCAGCTTAGGCGGGCCGCATTACGAGCAGTACTTC. It yields the protein CASSLGGPHYEQYF.

In this sample, this clonotype turned up many times. V is TRBV27 and J is TRBJ2-1; TRBD2 matches 10 bases. Germline CDR1 MNHEY, CDR2 SMNVEV (reference sequence). Germline trimming cut 6 bases from V and 3 bases from J; bases unmatched to any gene: 5. The CDR3 is 15 residues long. The CDR3 here is CASSRAGGIYNEQFF. The CDR3 DNA reads TGTGCCAGCAGCAGAGCGGGAGGGATCTACAATGAGCAGTTCTTC.

This clonotype occurred many times. The CDR3 reads CASSHNRGYTGELFF. In DNA, the CDR3 is TGTGCCAGCAGTCACAATCGGGGATACACCGGGGAGCTGTTTTTT. The rearrangement joins TRBV6-1 to TRBJ2-2, with D possibly being TRBD2 (5 bases). There are 15 residues in the CDR3. In germline, CDR1 is MNHNS, CDR2 SASEGT. V lost 5 bases and J lost 3, with 13 bases in between.